This T cell receptor beta chain was captured in a study of beta chain features in type 1 diabetes. Study-wide points: Among patients with Type 1 diabetes, TCRB CDR3s were moderately but significantly shorter in every one of the four CD4+ subsets.

The CDR3 runs to 16 residues. Germline V CDR1 and CDR2: SGHTA, FQGNSA. This clone was counted between two and nine times. Antigen specificity is unknown. An end of the junction does not agree with germline; a read error may underlie this. Isolated RNA was reverse transcribed in full, so expressed TCRB transcripts were sequenced. Method: immunoSEQ multiplex PCR; TCRdb's copy keeps in-frame clones and lacks some. The sample has some 370,000 clones, around 10% seen once. The chain joins TRBV7-2 to TRBJ2-6; D remains ambiguous. Sequencing was done on a sample of central memory CD4+ T cells from blood. This TCR derives from a man aged 30 to 39 with type 1 diabetes. The CDR3 DNA reads as TGCGCCAGCAGCCAAGCGAAGGGCTCTGGGGCCAACGTCCTGACTTTC. This sequence encodes CASSQAKGSGANVLTF.